Shown below are 25 T cell receptor beta chains from a single sample sequenced in a study of regulatory T cells in long-lasting Graves disease. Time point meaning: newly diagnosed GD, antithyroid drugs for less than 3 months. PBMCs were the source of the RNA used for TCR sequencing. Construction of TCR beta libraries relied on iRepertoire HTBI primers and on Arm-PCR targeting CDR3 regions. Each CDR3 protein gets one entry after TCRdb re-called the multiplex PCR reads with MiXCR. The sample holds around 250,000 distinct CDR3 sequences, 20% to 25% seen once. Here the sequenced sample was peripheral blood mononuclear cells (PBMCs), taken at new diagnosis, from a patient treated with antithyroid drugs. The receptor source for this set is a female donor with Graves disease.

This chain joins TRBV20-1 and TRBJ2-7; tentative D call: TRBD1 (6 bases). Germline V lookup: CDR1 DFQATT, CDR2 SNEGSKA (reference sequence). The CDR3 sequence is 14 residues long. The CDR3 DNA sequence: TGCAGCGCCGCCTACGGCAGGGGCTCCTACGAGCAGTACTTC. Residues: CSAAYGRGSYEQYF.

This clonotype has at least ten counts. A much larger clone differs by one base, so this may be a read error. The chain couples TRBV5-1 to TRBJ2-1; TRBD1 matches 8 bases. Germline-derived CDR1 and CDR2 are SGHRS and YFSETQ. This CDR3 has 15 residues. Trimming removed 5 bases from V and 6 bases from J; junction bases left unmatched: 10. The CDR3 is CASRSRTGTLNEQFF. The DNA for the CDR3 is TGCGCCAGCAGATCCAGGACAGGGACTCTCAATGAGCAGTTCTTC.

This clonotype was counted ten times or more. V gene TRBV4-3 combines with J gene TRBJ1-5, with D unresolved. Germline CDR1 reads LGHNA; CDR2 reads YSLEER. V lost 1 base and J 1 base, leaving 14 bases between the germline ends. The CDR3 has 17 amino acids. CDR3 region: CASSQGYGVKSNQPQHF. CDR3 DNA: TGCGCCAGCAGCCAAGGCTATGGAGTTAAGAGCAATCAGCCCCAGCATTTT.

The table lists this clonotype with many counts. CDR3: CATTPGGTQNTEAFF. In nucleotides, the CDR3 is TGTGCCACCACTCCCGGTGGGACACAGAACACTGAAGCTTTCTTT. This sequence joins TRBV15 and TRBJ1-1, with TRBD1 as a possible D gene (6 bases). This CDR3 has 15 residues. Trimming stripped 7 bases from V and 1 base from J, with 16 bases between. Germline V CDR1 and CDR2: LNHNV, YYDKDF (reference sequence).

This clonotype was detected many times. The conserved final phenylalanine or tryptophan is absent from the CDR3, which likely points to a read error. Because the CDR3's place on the DNA is in doubt, the DNA is left out and the CDR3 is given as listed by TCRdb. This chain links TRBV2 with TRBJ2-5; the table's D call of TRBD1 was not tested on the DNA. CDR1 is SNHLY and CDR2 is FYNNEI in the germline V gene. Inclusive of both ends, the CDR3 amounts to 11 amino acids. Here the CDR3 reads CASSFAGGIEV.

There are many counts of this clonotype. The V call is TRBV12-3 or TRBV12-4, the J call TRBJ1-2, with D possibly matching TRBD1 (6 bases). Trimming left V 6 bases short and J 5 bases short, with 13 bases between. The length of the CDR3 is 13 residues. The CDR3 nucleotides are TGTGCCAGCAGCAAACGGACAGATTATGGCTACACCTTC. Encoded protein: CASSKRTDYGYTF.

Only a few counts were recorded for this clonotype. A junction end diverges from the germline sequence, so it may reflect a read error. This sequence joins TRBV2 and TRBJ1-5; 7 bases fit TRBD1. This CDR3 is 15 amino acids long. Germline V gene sequence: CDR1 SNHLY, CDR2 FYNNEI. Here the CDR3 reads CASTLRRGLGQLQHF. CDR3 sequence (DNA): TGTGCCAGCACCCTCAGAAGGGGGCTCGGGCAGCTCCAGCATTTT.

This clonotype was seen ten or more times. At one end, the junction sequence differs from germline, possibly due to a read error. The J gene is TRBJ1-1, the V gene TRBV6-1; the D gene is possibly TRBD1 (5 bases). This CDR3 region has 14 residues. Germline assignment: CDR1 MNHNS and CDR2 SASEGT. The CDR3 nucleotides are TGCGCCAGCAGTGAGTTCGGGGGGAAAACTGAAGCTTTCTTT. Amino acids: CASSEFGGKTEAFF.

The chain recombines TRBV20-1 with TRBJ2-3, with 8 bases that match TRBD1. Germline CDR1 DFQATT, CDR2 SNEGSKA (reference sequence). After removal of 5 bases from V and 2 bases from J, the junction contained 9 bases not matched to a gene. This CDR3 contains 15 residues. In DNA, the CDR3 is TGCAGTGCTCAACCCTGGGACAGGCCCACAGATACGCAGTATTTT. It encodes CSAQPWDRPTDTQYF.

This clonotype occurred many times. The chain joins TRBV18 to TRBJ1-2; TRBD1 matches 9 bases. The CDR3 spans 16 residues. The trim removed 1 base at V and 1 base at J, leaving 4 bases unmatched. CDR1 is KGHSH, CDR2 LQKENI, per germline. In DNA form, the CDR3 reads TGTGCCAGCTCACCACAGACAGGGGGAGATAACTATGGCTACACCTTC. Residues: CASSPQTGGDNYGYTF.

This clonotype has a count of ten or more. The chain combines TRBV6-1 with TRBJ1-1; 7 bases align to TRBD1. The V gene end was trimmed by 11 bases and the J gene end by 1 base; junction bases not matched to a gene: 10. The CDR3 totals 14 residues. Germline V gene lookup returns CDR1 MNHNS and CDR2 SASEGT. DNA of the CDR3: TGTGCCTCGGACCCCGGGACAGCGAACACTGAAGCTTTCTTT. Residues: CASDPGTANTEAFF.

There are many counts of this clonotype. V and J are TRBV10-3 and TRBJ2-5, with TRBD1 matching over 8 bases. J gave up 5 bases and V 5 bases, and 4 bases lay outside the gene matches. Germline V gene lookup returns CDR1 ENHRY and CDR2 SYGVKD. The CDR3 is 13 residues long. CDR3 region: CAISQDREETQYF. The CDR3 DNA is TGTGCCATCAGTCAGGACAGGGAGGAGACCCAGTACTTC.

V usage is TRBV3-1 and J usage is TRBJ2-7; the D is unclear. The CDR3 covers 11 residues. Trimming stripped 1 base from V and 7 bases from J, with 5 bases between. Looked up from germline, CDR1 is LGHDT and CDR2 is YNNKEL (reference sequence). In DNA, the CDR3 is TGTGCCAGCAGCCAAGGATGGGAGCAGTACTTC. Its translation: CASSQGWEQYF.

Points on this clonotype: This may come from a read error, since a much larger clone is one base off. The chain employs TRBV24-1 and TRBJ2-2, with 9 bases fitting TRBD1. J gave up 3 bases and V 5 bases, and 3 bases lay outside the gene matches. The CDR3 loop spans 15 amino acids. Looked up from germline, CDR1 is KGHDR and CDR2 is SFDVKD. The CDR3 DNA sequence: TGTGCCACCAGTGGGGGACAGGGCGACACCGGGGAGCTGTTTTTT. Its protein is CATSGGQGDTGELFF.

J is TRBJ2-3 and V is TRBV7-3; possibly TRBD2 for D (5 bases). Germline assignment: CDR1 SGHTA and CDR2 FQGTGA. The CDR3 covers 12 residues. Trimming removed 6 bases from V and 5 bases from J, with 9 bases in between. CDR3 protein: CASRSGEDTQYF. The DNA for the CDR3 is TGTGCCAGCAGGTCCGGGGAAGATACGCAGTATTTT.

Regarding this clonotype: A much larger clone lies one base from this, so it may be a read error. The rearrangement joins TRBV3-1 to TRBJ2-5, with D tentatively TRBD1 or TRBD2 (5 bases each). The germline CDR1 and CDR2 sequences are LGHDT and YNNKEL (reference sequence). The CDR3 is 17 amino acids. The CDR3 is CASSQGPGKRDQETHYF. Here the CDR3 DNA reads TGTGCCAGCAGCCAAGGGCCAGGGAAGAGGGACCAAGAGACCCATTACTTC.

A few counts support this clonotype. The chain couples TRBV5-8 to TRBJ1-5; D is uncertain. V gave up 4 bases and J gave up 0 bases, with 11 bases separating them. Germline CDR1 and CDR2: SGHTS and YDEGEE. There are 15 residues in the CDR3. The CDR3, as DNA: TGTGCCAGCAGCGTCGGGGTCTATAGCAATCAGCCCCAGCATTTT. This encodes CASSVGVYSNQPQHF.

This clonotype was seen ten or more times. The rearrangement links TRBV5-5 to TRBJ1-1; D may be TRBD1 (5 bases). The CDR3 runs to 14 residues. Germline V CDR1 and CDR2: SGHKS, YYEKEE (reference sequence). Between the trimmed V and J ends, which lost 6 bases and 1 base, there was a span of 13 bases. The CDR3 nucleotides read TGTGCCAGCATGCCAGGGTCCACGAACACTGAAGCTTTCTTT. Encoded protein: CASMPGSTNTEAFF.

This clonotype was counted at least ten times. The chain couples TRBV12-3 or TRBV12-4 to TRBJ1-4; D is undetermined. V lost 6 bases and J lost 0, with 11 bases in between. This CDR3 spans 15 amino acids. Here the CDR3 DNA reads TGTGCCAGCAGCAGTGGGTCCACAACTAATGAAAAACTGTTTTTT. It is translated as CASSSGSTTNEKLFF.

Points on this clonotype: This clone may be a read error of a much larger clone one base away. The rearrangement joins TRBV6-1 to TRBJ2-7, with D uncertain. The V gene's germline CDR1 is MNHNS and CDR2 SASEGT. This CDR3 is built from 14 residues. With 6 bases removed from V and 3 bases from J, the gap between germline ends came to 15 bases. The CDR3 loop is CASRKDRGDYEQYF. Here the CDR3 DNA reads TGTGCCAGCAGGAAGGACCGAGGAGACTACGAGCAGTACTTC.

In its sample, this clonotype was seen many times. The chain carries TRBV12-3 or TRBV12-4 and TRBJ2-1; 12 positions agree with TRBD2. This CDR3 has 17 residues. After removal of 1 base from V and 2 bases from J, the junction contained 3 bases not matched to a gene. The DNA for the CDR3 is TGTGCCAGCAGTTTAGAAACTAGCGGGGGGCCCTACAATGAGCAGTTCTTC. Amino acids: CASSLETSGGPYNEQFF.

This clonotype came up many times. This chain connects TRBV6-2 or TRBV6-3 to TRBJ2-5; 8 bases fit TRBD1. The CDR3 has 14 residues. Germline V CDR1 and CDR2: MNHEY, SVGEGT. V dropped 6 bases and J dropped 7; count of bases not matched to a gene: 10. This CDR3 reads CASSSDRVQGTQYF. The CDR3 DNA follows: TGTGCCAGCAGCTCGGACAGGGTTCAGGGGACCCAGTACTTC.

With regard to this clonotype: Being one base from a much bigger clone, this may be a read error. The chain carries TRBV9 and TRBJ2-5, with 8 bases identical to TRBD2. The CDR3 contains 16 residues. The germline V gene encodes CDR1 SGDLS and CDR2 YYNGEE. Germline trimming cut 3 bases from V and 4 bases from J; bases unmatched to any gene: 11. The CDR3 sequence is CASSGVGRGARETQYF. DNA of the CDR3: TGTGCCAGCAGCGGTGTTGGGCGGGGGGCACGAGAGACCCAGTACTTC. The variable domain in full, with the rest retrieved from reference TRBV9 and TRBJ2-5, is DSGVTQTPKHLITATGQRVTLRCSPRSGDLSVYWYQQSLDQGLQFLIQYYNGEERAKGNILERFSAQQFPDLHSELNLSSLELGDSALYFCASSGVGRGARETQYFGPGTRLLVL.

In this sample, this clonotype turned up many times. V and J are TRBV10-1 and TRBJ2-1; D remains unclear. CDR1 is WNHNN, CDR2 SYGVQD, per germline (reference sequence). The CDR3 runs to 17 residues. V was trimmed by 3 bases and J by 0 bases, leaving 15 bases between them. CDR3 region: CASSDGRHISSYNEQFF. In DNA form, the CDR3 reads TGCGCCAGCAGTGATGGTAGGCATATTAGCTCCTACAATGAGCAGTTCTTC.

The table lists this clonotype with many counts. The chain combines TRBV12-3 or TRBV12-4 with TRBJ2-3; 10 nucleotides align to TRBD2. The last part of the DNA fits TRBJ2-1 better; the J call may be wrong. The CDR3 covers 15 residues. The CDR3 sequence is CASRGVAGGPRGQFF. For the CDR3, the DNA is TGTGCCAGCAGGGGCGTAGCGGGGGGCCCAAGAGGGCAGTTCTTC.